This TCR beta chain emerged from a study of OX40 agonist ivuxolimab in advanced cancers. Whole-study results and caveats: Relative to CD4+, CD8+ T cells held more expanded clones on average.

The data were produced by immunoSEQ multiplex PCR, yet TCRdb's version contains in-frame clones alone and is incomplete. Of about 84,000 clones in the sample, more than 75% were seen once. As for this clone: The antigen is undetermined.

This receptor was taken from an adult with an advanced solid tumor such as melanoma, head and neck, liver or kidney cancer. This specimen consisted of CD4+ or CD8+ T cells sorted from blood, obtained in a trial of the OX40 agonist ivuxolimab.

The CDR3 DNA reads as TGTGCCAGCAGTCTAGGAGGTGAAGCTTTCTTT. As protein: CASSLGGEAFF. The chain couples TRBV6-7 to TRBJ1-1; no firm D call. TRBV6-7 is designated an ORF whose function remains uncertain. Trimming took off 5 bases at V and 7 bases at J, with 8 bases between the two ends. There are 11 residues in the CDR3.